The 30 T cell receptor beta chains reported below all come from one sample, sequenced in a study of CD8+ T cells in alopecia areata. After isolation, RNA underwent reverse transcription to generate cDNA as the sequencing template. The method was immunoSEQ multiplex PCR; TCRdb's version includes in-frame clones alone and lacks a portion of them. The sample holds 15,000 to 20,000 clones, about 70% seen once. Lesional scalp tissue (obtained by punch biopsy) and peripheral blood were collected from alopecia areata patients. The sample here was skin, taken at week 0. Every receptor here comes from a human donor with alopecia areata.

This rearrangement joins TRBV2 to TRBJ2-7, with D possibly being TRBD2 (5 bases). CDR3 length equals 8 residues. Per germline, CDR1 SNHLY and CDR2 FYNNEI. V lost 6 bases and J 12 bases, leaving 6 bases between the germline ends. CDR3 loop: CASSRGYF. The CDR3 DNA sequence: TGTGCCAGCAGCCGGGGGTACTTC.

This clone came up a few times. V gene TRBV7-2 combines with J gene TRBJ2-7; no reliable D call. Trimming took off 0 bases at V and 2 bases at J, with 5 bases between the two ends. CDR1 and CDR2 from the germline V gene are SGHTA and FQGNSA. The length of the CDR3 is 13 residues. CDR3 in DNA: TGTGCCAGCAGCTTAGCGCAGACCTACGAGCAGTACTTC. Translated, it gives CASSLAQTYEQYF.

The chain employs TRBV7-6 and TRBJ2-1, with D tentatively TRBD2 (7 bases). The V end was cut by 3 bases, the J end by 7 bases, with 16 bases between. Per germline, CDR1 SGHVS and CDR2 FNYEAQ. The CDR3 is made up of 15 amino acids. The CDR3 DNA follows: TGTGCCAGCAGCTTTTGGGGGGGGGCGTCTAATGAGCAGTTCTTC. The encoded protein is CASSFWGGASNEQFF.

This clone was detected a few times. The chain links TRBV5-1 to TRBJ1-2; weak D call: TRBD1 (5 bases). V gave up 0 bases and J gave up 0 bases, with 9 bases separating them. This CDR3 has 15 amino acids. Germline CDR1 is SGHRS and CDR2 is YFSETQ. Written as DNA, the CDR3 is TGCGCCAGCAGCTTGGGGACAAATACTAACTATGGCTACACCTTC. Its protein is CASSLGTNTNYGYTF.

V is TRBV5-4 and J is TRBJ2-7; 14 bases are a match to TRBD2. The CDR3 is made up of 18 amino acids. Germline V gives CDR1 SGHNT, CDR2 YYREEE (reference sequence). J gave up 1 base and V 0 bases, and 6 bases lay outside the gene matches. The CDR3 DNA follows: TGTGCCAGCAGCTTGGCCGGGGGACTAGCGGGGGTTTCCTACGAGCAGTACTTC. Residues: CASSLAGGLAGVSYEQYF. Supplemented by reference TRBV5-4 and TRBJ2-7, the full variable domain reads ETGVTQSPTHLIKTRGQQVTLRCSSQSGHNTVSWYQQALGQGPQFIFQYYREEENGRGNFPPRFSGLQFPNYSSELNVNALELDDSALYLCASSLAGGLAGVSYEQYFGPGTRLTVT.

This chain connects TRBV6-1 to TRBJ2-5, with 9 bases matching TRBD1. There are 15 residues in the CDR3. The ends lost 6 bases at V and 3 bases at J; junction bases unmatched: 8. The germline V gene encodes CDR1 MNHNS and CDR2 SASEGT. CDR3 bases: TGTGCCAGCAGAACCGGGACAGGGTTTAAAGAGACCCAGTACTTC. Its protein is CASRTGTGFKETQYF.

The CDR3 region is CATSRDRRGTNSPLHF. CDR3 DNA: TGTGCCACCAGCAGAGATCGACGCGGAACAAATTCACCCCTCCACTTT. This chain links TRBV15 with TRBJ1-6, with D unresolved. The CDR3 consists of 16 residues. The germline V and J ends were trimmed by 0 bases and 7 bases, with 13 bases remaining between them. Germline V gene lookup returns CDR1 LNHNV and CDR2 YYDKDF (reference sequence).

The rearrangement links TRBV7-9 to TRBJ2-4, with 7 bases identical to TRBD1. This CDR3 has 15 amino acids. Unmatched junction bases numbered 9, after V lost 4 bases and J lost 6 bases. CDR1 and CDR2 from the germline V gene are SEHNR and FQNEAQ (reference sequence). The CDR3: CASSSFTGDLNIQYF. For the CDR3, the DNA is TGTGCCAGCAGCTCATTCACAGGGGATTTAAACATTCAGTACTTC.

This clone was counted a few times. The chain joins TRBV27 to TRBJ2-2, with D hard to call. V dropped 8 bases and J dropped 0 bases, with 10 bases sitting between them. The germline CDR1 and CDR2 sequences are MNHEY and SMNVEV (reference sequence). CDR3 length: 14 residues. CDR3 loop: CASRSGPNTGELFF. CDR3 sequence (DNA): TGTGCCAGCCGATCGGGCCCGAACACCGGGGAGCTGTTTTTT.

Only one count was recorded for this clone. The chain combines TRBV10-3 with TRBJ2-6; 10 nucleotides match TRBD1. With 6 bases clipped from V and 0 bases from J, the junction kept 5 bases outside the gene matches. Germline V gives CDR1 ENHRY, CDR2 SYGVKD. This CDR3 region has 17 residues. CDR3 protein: CAIRARTGGSGANVLTF. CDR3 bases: TGTGCCATCAGGGCCCGGACAGGGGGCTCTGGGGCCAACGTCCTGACTTTC.

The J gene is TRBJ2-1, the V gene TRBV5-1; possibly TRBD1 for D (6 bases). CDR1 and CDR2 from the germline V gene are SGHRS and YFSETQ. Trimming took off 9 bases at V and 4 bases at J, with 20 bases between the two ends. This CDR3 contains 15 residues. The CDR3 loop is CATSARQVGYNEQFF. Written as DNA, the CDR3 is TGCGCCACCAGTGCCCGACAGGTAGGATACAATGAGCAGTTCTTC.

This CDR3 reads CASSTRLSSYNEQFF. The CDR3 region has the DNA TGTGCCAGTAGTACGCGACTGAGCTCCTACAATGAGCAGTTCTTC. The chain links TRBV19 to TRBJ2-1; D call uncertain. Germline V CDR1 and CDR2: LNHDA, SQIVND (reference sequence). V lost 4 bases and J 0 bases, leaving 10 bases between the germline ends. This CDR3 has 15 residues.

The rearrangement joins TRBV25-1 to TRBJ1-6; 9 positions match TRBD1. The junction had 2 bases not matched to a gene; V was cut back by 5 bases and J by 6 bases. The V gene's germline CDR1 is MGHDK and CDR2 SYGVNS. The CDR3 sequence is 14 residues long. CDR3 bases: TGTGCCAGCAGTCCGGGACAGGGTAATTCACCCCTCCACTTT. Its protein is CASSPGQGNSPLHF.

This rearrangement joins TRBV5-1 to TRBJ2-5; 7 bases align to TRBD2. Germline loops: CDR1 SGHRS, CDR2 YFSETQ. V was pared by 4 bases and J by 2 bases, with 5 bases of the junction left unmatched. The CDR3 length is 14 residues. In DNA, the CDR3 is TGCGCCAGCAGCCCCGGACTAGATCAAGAGACCCAGTACTTC. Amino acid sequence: CASSPGLDQETQYF.

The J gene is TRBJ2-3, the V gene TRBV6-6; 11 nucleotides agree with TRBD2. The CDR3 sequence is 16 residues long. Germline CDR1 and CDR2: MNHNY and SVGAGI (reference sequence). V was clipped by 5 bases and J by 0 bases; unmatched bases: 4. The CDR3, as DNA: TGTGCCAGCAGTAAGACTAGCGGGGTTAGCACAGATACGCAGTATTTT. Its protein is CASSKTSGVSTDTQYF.

Here the CDR3 reads CASSRVGNSPLHF. CDR3 coding DNA: TGTGCCAGCAGCAGGGTTGGCAATTCACCCCTCCACTTT. V usage is TRBV7-9 and J usage is TRBJ1-6; D is uncertain. This CDR3 spans 13 amino acids. From germline, CDR1 is SEHNR and CDR2 FQNEAQ (reference sequence). V was pared by 5 bases and J by 7 bases, with 9 bases between. Combining the CDR3 with reference TRBV7-9 and TRBJ1-6 gives the whole variable domain DTGVSQNPRHKITKRGQNVTFRCDPISEHNRLYWYRQTLGQGPEFLTYFQNEAQLEKSRLLSDRFSAERPKGSFSTLEIQRTEQGDSAMYLCASSRVGNSPLHFGNGTRLTVT.

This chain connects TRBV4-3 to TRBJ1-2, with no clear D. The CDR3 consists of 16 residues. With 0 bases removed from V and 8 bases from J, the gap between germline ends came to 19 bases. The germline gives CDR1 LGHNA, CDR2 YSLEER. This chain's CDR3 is CASSQDRWTDGYGYTF. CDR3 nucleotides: TGCGCCAGCAGCCAAGATAGGTGGACGGATGGCTACGGCTACACCTTC.

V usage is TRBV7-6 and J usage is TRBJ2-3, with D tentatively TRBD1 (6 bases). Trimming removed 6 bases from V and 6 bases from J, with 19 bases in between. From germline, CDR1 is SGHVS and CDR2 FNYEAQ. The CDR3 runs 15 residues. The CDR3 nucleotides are TGTGCCAGCAGTTCGACCTGGGGGCCAAGGGATACGCAGTATTTT. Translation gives CASSSTWGPRDTQYF.

CDR3 in amino acids: CASTTGTGQNTEAFF. The CDR3 DNA is TGTGCCAGCACCACCGGGACAGGGCAGAACACTGAAGCTTTCTTT. V and J are TRBV6-1 and TRBJ1-1; 9 bases fit TRBD1. Germline V CDR1 and CDR2: MNHNS, SASEGT. CDR3 length: 15 residues. J lost 1 base, V lost 7 bases, and 7 bases had no gene match.

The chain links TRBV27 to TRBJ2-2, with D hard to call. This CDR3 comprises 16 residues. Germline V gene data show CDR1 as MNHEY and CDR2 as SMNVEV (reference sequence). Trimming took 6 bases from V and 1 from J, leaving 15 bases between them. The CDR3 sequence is CASSLEWGKNTGELFF. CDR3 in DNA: TGTGCCAGCAGCCTCGAGTGGGGAAAGAACACCGGGGAGCTGTTTTTT.

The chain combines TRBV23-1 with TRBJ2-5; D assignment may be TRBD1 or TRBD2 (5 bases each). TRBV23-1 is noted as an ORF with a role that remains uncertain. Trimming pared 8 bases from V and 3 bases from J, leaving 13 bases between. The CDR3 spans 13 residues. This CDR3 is CASPQLGEETQYF. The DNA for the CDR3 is TGCGCCAGCCCACAACTGGGGGAAGAGACCCAGTACTTC.

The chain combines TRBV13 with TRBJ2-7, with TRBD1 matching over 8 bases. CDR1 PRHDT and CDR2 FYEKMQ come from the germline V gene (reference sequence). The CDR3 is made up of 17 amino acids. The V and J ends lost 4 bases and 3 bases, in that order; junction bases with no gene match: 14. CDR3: CASSSTGRTGPYYEQYF. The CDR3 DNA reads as TGTGCCAGCAGCTCAACCGGCCGGACAGGGCCCTACTACGAGCAGTACTTC.

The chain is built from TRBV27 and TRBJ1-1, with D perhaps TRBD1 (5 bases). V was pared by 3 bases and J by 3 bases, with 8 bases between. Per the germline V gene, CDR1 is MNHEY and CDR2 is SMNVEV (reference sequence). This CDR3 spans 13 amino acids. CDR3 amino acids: CASSFLQDTEAFF. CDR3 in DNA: TGTGCCAGCAGTTTTTTACAGGACACTGAAGCTTTCTTT.

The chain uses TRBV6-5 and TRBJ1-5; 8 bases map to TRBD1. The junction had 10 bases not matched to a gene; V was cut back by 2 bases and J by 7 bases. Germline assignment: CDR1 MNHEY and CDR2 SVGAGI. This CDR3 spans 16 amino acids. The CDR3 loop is CASSYASGGAEQPQHF. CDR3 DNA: TGTGCCAGCAGTTACGCATCAGGGGGCGCAGAGCAGCCCCAGCATTTT.

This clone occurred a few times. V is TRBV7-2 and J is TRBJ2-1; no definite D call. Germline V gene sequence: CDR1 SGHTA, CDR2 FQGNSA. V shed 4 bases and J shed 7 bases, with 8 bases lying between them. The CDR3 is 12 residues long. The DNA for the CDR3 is TGTGCCAGCAGCTCCAATAGAAATGAGCAGTTCTTC. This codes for CASSSNRNEQFF.

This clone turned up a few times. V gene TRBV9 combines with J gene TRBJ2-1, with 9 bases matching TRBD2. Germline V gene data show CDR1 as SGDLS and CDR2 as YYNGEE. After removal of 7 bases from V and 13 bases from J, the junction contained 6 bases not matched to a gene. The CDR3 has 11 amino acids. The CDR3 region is CASERGDIQFF. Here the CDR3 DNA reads TGTGCCAGCGAGCGGGGGGATATTCAGTTCTTC.

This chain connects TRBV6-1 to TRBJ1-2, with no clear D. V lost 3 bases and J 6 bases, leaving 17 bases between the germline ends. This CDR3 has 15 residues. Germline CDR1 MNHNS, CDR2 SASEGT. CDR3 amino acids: CASSDGGTVFDGYTF. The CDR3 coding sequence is TGTGCCAGCAGTGATGGTGGCACGGTTTTTGATGGCTACACCTTC.

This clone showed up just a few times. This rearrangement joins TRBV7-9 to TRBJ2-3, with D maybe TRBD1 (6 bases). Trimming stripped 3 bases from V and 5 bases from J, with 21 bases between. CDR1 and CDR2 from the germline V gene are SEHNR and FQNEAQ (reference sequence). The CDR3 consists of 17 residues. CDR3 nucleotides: TGTGCCAGCAGCTTTCCCCGGAAACAGGGAGCCAGAGATACGCAGTATTTT. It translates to CASSFPRKQGARDTQYF.

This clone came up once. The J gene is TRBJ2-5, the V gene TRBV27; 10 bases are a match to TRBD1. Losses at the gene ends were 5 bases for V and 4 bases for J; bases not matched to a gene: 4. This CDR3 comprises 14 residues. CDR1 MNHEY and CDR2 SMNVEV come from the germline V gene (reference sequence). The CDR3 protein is CASSQDRGVETQYF. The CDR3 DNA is TGTGCCAGCAGTCAGGACAGGGGGGTAGAGACCCAGTACTTC.

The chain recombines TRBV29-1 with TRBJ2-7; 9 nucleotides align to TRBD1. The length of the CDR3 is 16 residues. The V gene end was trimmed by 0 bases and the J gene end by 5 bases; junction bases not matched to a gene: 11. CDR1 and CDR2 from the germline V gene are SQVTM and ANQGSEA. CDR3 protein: CSVEEWVGTGHHEQYF. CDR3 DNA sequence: TGCAGCGTTGAAGAATGGGTAGGGACAGGGCATCACGAGCAGTACTTC.